This T cell receptor beta chain was captured in a study of vaccination effects on CD4 cells after COVID-19. The study's findings and limits: Convalescent patients were scarce in the study, and it lacked early post-infection timepoints.

Points on this clone: The antigen is undetermined.

The data were produced by immunoSEQ multiplex PCR, yet TCRdb's version contains in-frame clones alone and is incomplete. Altogether 30,000 to 40,000 clones are present, approximately 70% being singletons, with the ten largest covering around 21%. The CDR3 is made up of 14 amino acids. Germline V lookup: CDR1 LNHDA, CDR2 SQIVND (reference sequence). V was shortened by 6 bases and J by 0 bases, with 11 bases between the two germline ends. Using viral peptide pools, the ViraFEST assay grew out antigen-specific CD4+ T cells prior to sequencing. Cultured cells yielded isolated CD4+ T cells after about ten days. Absence of prior SARS-CoV-2 infection characterized the vaccine recipients, who showed negative nucleocapsid antibodies. About 2.2 million PBMC per well received 9 to 10 IU/ml IL-2 and around 11 ug/ml peptides in culture. A half-medium replacement with IL-2 medium was carried out on days 3 and 7.

V is TRBV19 and J is TRBJ1-1; TRBD1 is a possible D gene (5 bases). This sample comprised CD4+ T cells from PBMCs cultured with SARS-CoV-2 spike peptides, obtained before COVID-19 vaccination. This TCR came from a human donor who received a COVID-19 vaccine. CDR3 sequence reads: CASRRGTVNTEAFF. CDR3 DNA: TGTGCCAGTAGAAGAGGGACGGTGAACACTGAAGCTTTCTTT.